The following is a TCR beta chain sequence with its context. No antigen is known for it. UMI-labeled 5' RACE TRB cDNA libraries were prepared from the cells. TCRdb re-called the 5' RACE reads and shows each CDR3 protein once, DNA omitted. The table for this sample gives around 140,000 distinct CDR3 sequences. The sample belongs to a study of CXCR3-negative and CXCR3-positive naive CD8 T cells. Study-wide results and limits: Naive cells that were CXCR3-negative or CXCR3-positive used TRBV-TRBJ genes alike, while memory cells diverged. Naive subsets were similarly diverse, while memory CD8+ repertoires were much less diverse.

Looked up from germline, CDR1 is SGHVS and CDR2 is FQNEAQ. CDR3 length equals 15 residues. This TCR was recovered from a human donor in good health. Some clones in this sample may be carry-over from other donors' samples. The chain uses TRBV7-8 and TRBJ2-1; TCRdb selects TRBD2, and the lack of DNA leaves this call unchecked. The sample taken for sequencing was naive CXCR3- CD8+ T cells from blood. Subset described: CD45RO-CCR7+CD27+CD95- naive CD8+ T cells lacking CXCR3 (TNR3-). The CDR3 sequence: CASSLLAGGRNEQFF.